The subject of this entry is one T cell receptor (beta chain). The authors' processing: Scientists estimated how many nucleated cells there were by amplifying reference gene primers. TCRdb keeps only in-frame clones here, not all; method: immunoSEQ multiplex PCR. For V, J and clone size, that table is used; D and trimming come from the DNA. The sample has hundreds of thousands of clones; around 86% are singletons. The CDR3 totals 14 residues. Germline loops: CDR1 SGHRS, CDR2 YFSETQ. Trimming stripped 5 bases from V and 4 bases from J, with 13 bases between. These data belong to a study of blood T cell repertoires in COVID-19. Across the study: In each case, the material was cDNA or gDNA derived from T cells, B-cell-depleted T cells, or PBMCs.

What was sequenced was peripheral blood. This chain uses TRBV5-1 with TRBJ1-3; D remains unclear. The clonotype originates from a woman between 40 and 55 years old who had recovered from COVID-19. The CDR3 here is CASRATGGGNTIYF. CDR3 bases: TGCGCCAGCAGGGCGACTGGAGGGGGAAACACCATATATTTT.